The rows below give T cell receptor beta chains drawn from one sample of a study of T cells in Graves' hyperthyroidism and ophthalmopathy. TCRdb reprocessed the multiplex PCR reads with MiXCR, giving one entry per CDR3 protein. The data hold about 590,000 distinct CDR3 sequences, with about a sixth observed a single time. Sequenced sample: blood. The origin of the receptors is a young woman with Graves' hyperthyroidism. CDR3s include the opening cysteine and the closing phenylalanine or tryptophan. Each record gives: D gene, CDR3 length, V gene, J gene, clone size, CDR3 protein, CDR3 DNA. A D gene is named only where the DNA matches it firmly. The size field is filled for only some rows; it gives once, few, many or a size class.

.	15	TRBV18	TRBJ2-7	many	CASSPASRYEYEQYF	TGTGCCAGCTCACCCGCCTCCCGGTACGAGTACGAGCAGTACTTC
.	14	TRBV6-2/TRBV6-3	TRBJ2-7	.	CASSYDSESYEQYF	TGTGCCAGCAGTTACGACTCCGAATCCTACGAGCAGTACTTC
TRBD1	11	TRBV20-1	TRBJ2-3	many	CSGHTGGTQYF	TGCAGTGGTCATACAGGGGGCACGCAGTATTTT
TRBD1	15	TRBV12-3/TRBV12-4	TRBJ1-2	many	CASRHTPGQGYGYTF	TGTGCCAGCAGACATACTCCGGGACAGGGCTATGGCTACACCTTC
.	15	TRBV29-1	TRBJ1-1	many	CSVEAFRGPYAEAFF	TGCAGCGTTGAAGCATTCCGGGGTCCTTACGCTGAAGCTTTCTTT
.	17	TRBV7-6	TRBJ2-6	few	CASSVQGSRSGANVLTF	TGTGCCAGCAGCGTTCAGGGTTCGCGCTCTGGGGCCAACGTCCTGACTTTC
TRBD1	22	TRBV24-1	TRBJ2-1	many	CATSECDLGQGLVALIYNEQFF	TGTGCCACCAGTGAATGCGACTTGGGACAGGGGCTAGTTGCGCTTATATACAATGAGCAGTTCTTC
TRBD2	15	TRBV5-1	TRBJ2-1	many	CASSLAALAGHEQFF	TGCGCCAGCAGCTTGGCCGCGCTAGCGGGACATGAGCAGTTCTTC
.	11	TRBV10-3	TRBJ2-7	few	CAARKDYEQYF	TGTGCCGCGCGGAAGGACTACGAGCAGTACTTC
TRBD1	15	TRBV9	TRBJ1-5	.	CASSTGTGPGQPQHF	TGTGCCAGCAGCACCGGGACAGGGCCGGGTCAGCCCCAGCATTTT
.	12	TRBV30	TRBJ2-2	many	CAWKLVAGELFF	TGTGCCTGGAAACTAGTTGCCGGGGAGCTGTTTTTT
.	15	TRBV6-1	TRBJ2-2	few	CASSSLLGGGGELFF	TGTGCCAGCAGTTCCCTTCTAGGGGGTGGCGGGGAGCTGTTTTTT
.	15	TRBV6-1	TRBJ1-4	many	CASSLQAGINEKLFF	TGTGCCAGCAGTCTCCAGGCGGGGATTAATGAAAAACTGTTTTTT
TRBD2	14	TRBV28	TRBJ2-7	.	CASSPGGTTYEQYF	TGTGCCAGCAGCCCGGGGGGAACTACCTACGAGCAGTACTTC
TRBD2	16	TRBV7-9	TRBJ2-1	many	CASSTGLAAYTNEQFF	TGTGCCAGCAGCACAGGACTAGCGGCTTATACTAATGAGCAGTTCTTC
TRBD1	13	TRBV30	TRBJ1-4	.	CAWSQGTGEVLFF	TGTGCCTGGAGCCAGGGGACAGGGGAAGTCCTGTTTTTT
TRBD2	15	TRBV5-1	TRBJ2-7	.	CASSLGTSGGYEQYF	TGCGCCAGCAGCTTGGGGACTAGCGGGGGGTACGAGCAGTACTTC
TRBD1	15	TRBV24-1	TRBJ2-5	many	CATSDWTGGGETQYF	TGTGCCACCAGTGACTGGACAGGGGGTGGAGAGACCCAGTACTTC
.	15	TRBV7-9	TRBJ2-7	.	CASSSAWKGTYEQYF	TGTGCCAGCAGCTCGGCTTGGAAGGGGACGTACGAGCAGTACTTC
.	14	TRBV12-3/TRBV12-4	TRBJ2-1	many	CASSLIGKYNEQFF	TGTGCCAGCAGTTTAATAGGAAAATACAATGAGCAGTTCTTC
TRBD2	15	TRBV20-1	TRBJ2-7	many	CSASRERESLREQYF	TGCAGTGCTTCCCGTGAGCGGGAGAGCCTCCGCGAGCAGTACTTC
.	13	TRBV20-1	TRBJ2-2	.	CSASDLTKGELFF	TGCAGTGCTAGTGACCTCACCAAGGGGGAGCTGTTTTTT
.	14	TRBV12-3/TRBV12-4	TRBJ2-7	many	CASRNGRNIYEQYF	TGTGCCAGCAGGAACGGGAGAAATATTTACGAGCAGTACTTC
TRBD2	21	TRBV7-2	TRBJ2-5	many	CASSHRPLGTSGSSRQETQYF	TGTGCCAGCAGCCATAGGCCTCTCGGGACTAGCGGGAGTAGTCGTCAAGAGACCCAGTACTTC
TRBD2	14	TRBV6-1	TRBJ2-1	.	CATPRSGIYNEQFF	TGTGCCACGCCTCGGAGCGGGATCTACAATGAGCAGTTCTTC
.	16	TRBV7-9	TRBJ1-2	many	CASSLAARETAFGYTF	TGTGCCAGCAGCTTAGCGGCCCGGGAGACAGCTTTTGGCTACACCTTC
.	14	TRBV6-1	TRBJ2-5	few	CASKSPRIAETQYF	TGTGCCAGCAAAAGTCCGAGGATCGCGGAGACCCAGTACTTC
.	13	TRBV28	TRBJ2-1	many	CASSHPPIDEQFF	TGTGCCAGCAGTCACCCTCCAATCGATGAGCAGTTCTTC
.	12	TRBV3-1	TRBJ2-1	few	CASNGPGTEQFF	TGTGCCAGCAATGGTCCTGGAACAGAGCAGTTCTTC
.	14	TRBV5-1	TRBJ2-7	many	CASSPDRTGREQYF	TGCGCCAGCAGCCCAGACAGGACTGGTCGCGAGCAGTACTTC
.	13	TRBV6-6	TRBJ1-1	many	CASSYNKNTEAFF	TGTGCCAGCAGTTACAACAAGAACACTGAAGCTTTCTTT
TRBD1	15	TRBV12-3/TRBV12-4	TRBJ1-5	many	CASSGQGALDQPQHF	TGTGCCAGCAGTGGACAGGGGGCCTTAGATCAGCCCCAGCATTTT
.	14	TRBV6-1	TRBJ2-3	few	CASRRSGSTDTQYF	TGTGCCAGCCGCCGAAGCGGGAGCACAGATACGCAGTATTTT
TRBD1	17	TRBV12-3/TRBV12-4	TRBJ1-1	many	CASSRLGARGRDTEAFF	TGTGCCAGCAGTCGTCTAGGGGCCAGGGGGCGGGACACTGAAGCTTTCTTT
.	15	TRBV4-3	TRBJ2-2	.	CASSPQGFDTGELFF	TGCGCCAGCAGCCCACAGGGCTTTGACACCGGGGAGCTGTTTTTT
.	13	TRBV10-3	TRBJ2-1	.	CAISDVADNEQFF	TGTGCCATCAGTGATGTAGCGGACAATGAGCAGTTCTTC
TRBD1	17	TRBV7-9	TRBJ1-4	.	CASSLGTGAATNEKLFF	TGTGCCAGCAGCCTCGGGACAGGGGCCGCAACTAATGAAAAACTGTTTTTT
.	15	TRBV15	TRBJ1-2	few	CATSRDRQTNYGYTF	TGTGCCACCAGCAGAGATCGACAGACCAACTATGGCTACACCTTC
.	13	TRBV3-1	TRBJ2-3	.	CASSQDEIVAQYF	TGTGCCAGCAGCCAAGATGAGATTGTAGCGCAGTATTTT
.	13	TRBV24-1	TRBJ2-5	.	CATIGQLRETQYF	TGTGCCACCATTGGACAGCTCAGAGAGACCCAGTACTTC
TRBD2	15	TRBV27	TRBJ2-1	many	CASSFRREGPYEQFF	TGTGCCAGCAGTTTCCGGCGGGAGGGCCCGTATGAGCAGTTCTTC
.	14	TRBV28	TRBJ2-3	many	CASSSLGPTDTQYF	TGTGCCAGCAGTTCCTTGGGGCCTACAGATACGCAGTATTTT
.	16	TRBV15	TRBJ2-1	few	CATSRVFGGARNEQFF	TGTGCCACCAGCAGAGTCTTCGGGGGAGCTAGGAATGAGCAGTTCTTC
TRBD2	16	TRBV7-9	TRBJ2-1	many	CASSLPDAGEDNEQFF	TGTGCCAGCAGCTTACCGGATGCGGGAGAAGACAATGAGCAGTTCTTC
.	15	TRBV28	TRBJ1-6	many	CASSPGSSYNSPLHF	TGTGCCAGCAGTCCGGGGAGCTCCTATAATTCACCCCTCCACTTT
.	15	TRBV27	TRBJ2-3	.	CASSLSRSSADTQCF	TGTGCCAGCAGTTTATCAAGGAGTTCGGCAGATACGCAGTGTTTT
.	14	TRBV12-3/TRBV12-4	TRBJ1-4	many	CASSLLGGHEKLFF	TGTGCCAGCAGTTTACTGGGCGGACATGAAAAACTGTTTTTT
TRBD2	15	TRBV2	TRBJ2-1	many	CASDWTSGQYNEQFF	TGTGCCAGCGACTGGACTAGCGGGCAATACAATGAGCAGTTCTTC
TRBD2	15	TRBV27	TRBJ2-7	.	CASSSHSGGDSEQYF	TGTGCCAGCAGTTCCCACTCGGGGGGGGATTCCGAGCAGTACTTC
.	13	TRBV15	TRBJ1-2	.	CATSRGVGAGYTF	TGTGCCACCAGCAGAGGGGTGGGTGCTGGCTACACCTTC
TRBD1	16	TRBV28	TRBJ1-4	many	CASSSRGQGEVEKLFF	TGTGCCAGCAGTTCTCGCGGACAGGGCGAGGTGGAAAAACTGTTTTTT